These 11 T cell receptor beta chains share one sample of origin, sequenced in a study of T cells in Graves' hyperthyroidism and ophthalmopathy. It was RNA transcripts that yielded the amplified TCR beta CDR3 regions. A first-round RT-PCR of the TCR CDR3 used the HTBI primer set. TCRdb reprocessed the multiplex PCR reads via MiXCR and lists one record per CDR3 protein. The data hold 370,000 or so distinct CDR3 sequences, with roughly 25% observed a single time. The sample consisted of blood. The receptor set was obtained from a man aged 50-59 years with Graves' hyperthyroidism.

In its sample, this clonotype was seen a few times. J is TRBJ1-1 and V is TRBV12-3 or TRBV12-4; weak D call: TRBD1 (5 bases). This CDR3 has 13 residues. V was clipped by 6 bases and J by 10 bases, with 18 bases between them. CDR3 in DNA: TGTGCCAGCAGGTCCTTCACAGGCACGGTAGCTTTCTTT. Protein: CASRSFTGTVAFF.

The chain combines TRBV12-3 or TRBV12-4 with TRBJ2-3; 8 nucleotides agree with TRBD2. The CDR3 extends over 12 amino acids. J gave up 7 bases and V 5 bases, and 2 bases lay outside the gene matches. The CDR3 DNA reads TGTGCCAGCAGTGCGGGGGGAAATACGCAGTATTTT. The encoded protein is CASSAGGNTQYF.

This clonotype appeared many times. This chain links TRBV28 with TRBJ2-7; the match to TRBD1 covers 8 bases. V shed 9 bases and J 3 bases; nucleotides not matched to a gene: 7. Germline CDR1 is MDHEN and CDR2 is SYDVKM. CDR3 length equals 13 residues. As DNA, the CDR3 is TGTGCCAGTCGGGGACAGGAGAACTACGAGCAGTACTTC. It yields the protein CASRGQENYEQYF.

A few counts support this clonotype. This sequence joins TRBV27 and TRBJ2-5; 8 nucleotides align to TRBD1. The V gene end was trimmed by 4 bases and the J gene end by 0 bases; junction bases not matched to a gene: 25. Germline assignment: CDR1 MNHEY and CDR2 SMNVEV (reference sequence). This CDR3 region has 22 residues. The CDR3 reads CASSSIKNAGTGFSMYQETQYF. In nucleotides, the CDR3 is TGTGCCAGCAGTTCAATCAAGAATGCCGGGACAGGATTCTCAATGTACCAAGAGACCCAGTACTTC.

V and J are TRBV12-3 or TRBV12-4 and TRBJ2-3; 7 bases are a match to TRBD1. CDR3 size: 15 residues. J was trimmed by 3 bases and V by 6 bases; bases with no gene match: 9. This chain's CDR3 is CASRPQGWMTDTQYF. DNA for the CDR3: TGTGCCAGCAGACCACAGGGGTGGATGACAGATACGCAGTATTTT.

J is TRBJ2-3 and V is TRBV7-3; D unclear. From germline, CDR1 is SGHTA and CDR2 FQGTGA. Trimming took 1 base from V and 5 from J, leaving 7 bases between them. The CDR3 has 13 residues. The CDR3 nucleotides read TGTGCCAGCAGCTTAAGCTATGGAGATACGCAGTATTTT. Its translation: CASSLSYGDTQYF.

This chain uses TRBV11-2 with TRBJ2-7; no definite D call. This CDR3 region has 13 residues. Germline loops: CDR1 SGHAT, CDR2 FQNNGV. V was pared by 5 bases and J by 1 base, with 9 bases between. CDR3 in amino acids: CASSHSRSYEQYF. The CDR3 DNA follows: TGTGCCAGCAGCCACAGTCGGTCCTACGAGCAGTACTTC.

Remarks on this clonotype: The junction shows a germline mismatch at one end, possibly a read error. V gene TRBV7-9 combines with J gene TRBJ1-2; 8 bases map to TRBD1. The germline CDR1 and CDR2 sequences are SEHNR and FQNEAQ (reference sequence). This CDR3 has 14 amino acids. The CDR3 nucleotides are TGTACCAGCAGCTTATCGGCAGGGGGCGTTGGCTACACCTTC. Protein product: CTSSLSAGGVGYTF.

The genes are TRBV3-1 and TRBJ2-1; 12 bases agree with TRBD2. Germline V gene sequence: CDR1 LGHDT, CDR2 YNNKEL (reference sequence). There are 13 residues in the CDR3. Germline trimming cut 4 bases from V and 16 bases from J; bases unmatched to any gene: 8. This chain's CDR3 is CASSPSSGRALFF. CDR3 nucleotide sequence: TGTGCCAGCAGCCCCTCTAGCGGGAGGGCGTTATTCTTC.

This clonotype was detected ten times or more. The chain combines TRBV7-2 with TRBJ1-2; D possibly corresponds to TRBD1 (5 bases). Germline loops: CDR1 SGHTA, CDR2 FQGNSA. Trimming pared 1 base from V and 3 bases from J, leaving 12 bases between. This CDR3 contains 15 residues. Written as DNA, the CDR3 is TGTGCCAGCAGCTTAGTTACAGGAGGGGACTATGGCTACACCTTC. This codes for CASSLVTGGDYGYTF.

This clonotype was seen repeatedly, ten times or more. DNA for the CDR3: TGTGCCAGCAGTTTCGACAGGCCCTACACAGATACGCAGTATTTT. Residues: CASSFDRPYTDTQYF. V and J are TRBV28 and TRBJ2-3, with D maybe TRBD1 (6 bases). This CDR3 is 15 amino acids long. Germline CDR1 is MDHEN and CDR2 is SYDVKM. V lost 3 bases and J 2 bases, leaving 12 bases between the germline ends.